The 4 T cell receptor beta chains listed next were all sequenced from one sample in a study of T cell responses to AZD1222 COVID-19 vaccine. The protocol was immunoSEQ multiplex PCR, while the TCRdb copy is restricted to in-frame clones and leaves out a portion. Of more than 80,000 clones detected, roughly nine tenths appear once; the ten largest clones hold over 2%. Specimen: peripheral blood, collected 28 days after the second AZD1222 dose. The receptors were sampled from an adult who received the AZD1222 COVID-19 vaccine.

This clone was detected a few times. CDR3 coding DNA: TGTGCCAGCAGCTTGGCCCTAGTTAACGGGGAGCTGTTTTTT. Amino acid sequence: CASSLALVNGELFF. This chain links TRBV5-4 with TRBJ2-2; no reliable D call. Germline assignment: CDR1 SGHNT and CDR2 YYREEE (reference sequence). The CDR3 consists of 14 residues. The V end lost 0 bases, the J end lost 7 bases, and 10 bases lay between the germline ends.

V and J are TRBV27 and TRBJ2-3; possible D gene TRBD2, 5 bases. The V and J ends lost 6 bases and 2 bases respectively, with 18 bases between them. Germline CDR1 reads MNHEY; CDR2 reads SMNVEV (reference sequence). The CDR3 sequence is 16 residues long. Here the CDR3 DNA reads TGTGCCAGCAGAACCCGGCTAGGAGACTACACAGATACGCAGTATTTT. As protein: CASRTRLGDYTDTQYF.

Written as DNA, the CDR3 is TGTGCCAGCAGCGTAGGGGCGGGGGGAAACTACGAGCAGTACTTC. Translating it yields CASSVGAGGNYEQYF. The rearrangement links TRBV9 to TRBJ2-7, with 8 bases identical to TRBD2. Germline V gives CDR1 SGDLS, CDR2 YYNGEE. Unmatched junction bases numbered 5, after V lost 0 bases and J lost 3 bases. This CDR3 region has 15 residues.

V usage is TRBV12-3 or TRBV12-4 and J usage is TRBJ1-1, with D possibly TRBD1 on 6 matching bases. The CDR3 spans 13 residues. V shed 1 base and J shed 5 bases, with 8 bases lying between them. The CDR3, as DNA: TGTGCCAGCAGTTTAGAAAGGGGGACTGAAGCTTTCTTT. It codes for CASSLERGTEAFF.